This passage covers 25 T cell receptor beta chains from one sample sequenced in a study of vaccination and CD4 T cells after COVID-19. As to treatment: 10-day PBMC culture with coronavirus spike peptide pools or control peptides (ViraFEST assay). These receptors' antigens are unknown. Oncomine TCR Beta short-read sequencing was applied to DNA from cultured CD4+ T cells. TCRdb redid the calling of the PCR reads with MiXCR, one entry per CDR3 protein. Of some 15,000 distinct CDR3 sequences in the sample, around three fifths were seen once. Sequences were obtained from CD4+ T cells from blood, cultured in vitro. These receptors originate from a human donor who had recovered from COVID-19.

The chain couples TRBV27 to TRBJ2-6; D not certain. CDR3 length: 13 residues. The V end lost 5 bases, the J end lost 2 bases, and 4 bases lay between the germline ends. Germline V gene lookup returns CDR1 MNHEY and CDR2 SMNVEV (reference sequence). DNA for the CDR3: TGTGCCAGCAGTCCCCCTGGGGCCAACGTCCTGACTTTC. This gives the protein CASSPPGANVLTF.

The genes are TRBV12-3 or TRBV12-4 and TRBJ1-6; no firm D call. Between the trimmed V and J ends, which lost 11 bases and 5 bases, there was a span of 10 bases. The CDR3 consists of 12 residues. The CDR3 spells CACSVNNSPLHF. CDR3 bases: TGTGCCTGTTCAGTGAATAATTCACCCCTCCACTTT.

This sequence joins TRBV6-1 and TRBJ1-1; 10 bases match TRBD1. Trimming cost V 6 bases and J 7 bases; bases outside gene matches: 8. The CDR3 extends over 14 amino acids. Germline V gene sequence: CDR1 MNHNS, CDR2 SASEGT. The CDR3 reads CASSRTGGVIEAFF. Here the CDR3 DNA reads TGTGCCAGCAGCCGGACAGGGGGAGTAATTGAAGCTTTCTTT.

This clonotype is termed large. This CDR3 is CASTLAGDRQETQYF. In DNA, the CDR3 is TGTGCCAGCACCCTAGCGGGAGATAGGCAGGAGACCCAGTACTTC. The J gene is TRBJ2-5, the V gene TRBV28; 10 bases match TRBD2. The germline CDR1 and CDR2 sequences are MDHEN and SYDVKM. With 7 bases clipped from V and 5 bases from J, the junction kept 10 bases outside the gene matches. The CDR3 contains 15 residues.

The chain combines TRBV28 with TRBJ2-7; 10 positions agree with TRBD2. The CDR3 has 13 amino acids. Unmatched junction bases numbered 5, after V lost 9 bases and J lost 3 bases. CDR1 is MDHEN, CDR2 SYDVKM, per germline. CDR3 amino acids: CASLASGSYEQYF. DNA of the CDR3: TGTGCCAGTTTAGCTAGCGGGAGCTACGAGCAGTACTTC.

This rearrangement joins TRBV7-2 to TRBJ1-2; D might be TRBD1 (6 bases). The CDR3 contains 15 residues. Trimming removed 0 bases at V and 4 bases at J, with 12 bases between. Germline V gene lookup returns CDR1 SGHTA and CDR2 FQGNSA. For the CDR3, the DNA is TGTGCCAGCAGCTTAGCGCGGGGGCGAGGCTATGGCTACACCTTC. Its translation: CASSLARGRGYGYTF.

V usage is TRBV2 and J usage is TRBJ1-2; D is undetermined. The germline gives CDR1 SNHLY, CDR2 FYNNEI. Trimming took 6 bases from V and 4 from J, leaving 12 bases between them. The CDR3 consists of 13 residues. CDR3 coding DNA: TGTGCCAGCAGGTTTGACGGCTCCTATGGCTACACCTTC. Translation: CASRFDGSYGYTF.

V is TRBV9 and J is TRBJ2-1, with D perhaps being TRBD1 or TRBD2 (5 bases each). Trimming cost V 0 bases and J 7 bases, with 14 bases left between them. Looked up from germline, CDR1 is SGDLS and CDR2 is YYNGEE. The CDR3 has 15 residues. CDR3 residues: CASSVVGASRNEQFF. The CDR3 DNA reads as TGTGCCAGCAGCGTAGTAGGGGCTAGCCGTAATGAGCAGTTCTTC.

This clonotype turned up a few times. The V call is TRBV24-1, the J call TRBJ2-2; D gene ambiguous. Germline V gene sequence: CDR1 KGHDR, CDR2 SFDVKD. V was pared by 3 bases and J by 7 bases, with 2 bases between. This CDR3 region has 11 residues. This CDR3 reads CATSDNGELFF. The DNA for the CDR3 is TGTGCCACCAGTGATAACGGGGAGCTGTTTTTT.

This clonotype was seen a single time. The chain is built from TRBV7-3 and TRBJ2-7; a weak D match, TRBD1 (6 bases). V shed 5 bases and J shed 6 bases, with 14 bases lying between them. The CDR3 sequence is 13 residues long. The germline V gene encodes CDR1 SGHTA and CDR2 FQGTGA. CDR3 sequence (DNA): TGTGCCAGCAGCAAATCCCAGGGGTTCGAGCAGTACTTC. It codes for CASSKSQGFEQYF.

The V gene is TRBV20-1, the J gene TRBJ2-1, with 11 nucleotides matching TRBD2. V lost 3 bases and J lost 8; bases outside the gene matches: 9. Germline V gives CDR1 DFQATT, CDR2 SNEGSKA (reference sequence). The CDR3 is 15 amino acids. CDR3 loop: CSARTASGRRDEQFF. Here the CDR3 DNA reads TGCAGTGCTAGGACCGCTAGCGGGAGGCGGGATGAGCAGTTCTTC.

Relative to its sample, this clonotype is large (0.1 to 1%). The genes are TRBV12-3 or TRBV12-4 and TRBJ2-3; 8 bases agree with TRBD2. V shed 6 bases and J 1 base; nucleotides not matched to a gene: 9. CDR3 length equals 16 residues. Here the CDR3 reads CASSRRMTSGTDTQYF. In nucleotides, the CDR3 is TGTGCCAGCAGCCGGAGGATGACTAGCGGCACAGATACGCAGTATTTT.

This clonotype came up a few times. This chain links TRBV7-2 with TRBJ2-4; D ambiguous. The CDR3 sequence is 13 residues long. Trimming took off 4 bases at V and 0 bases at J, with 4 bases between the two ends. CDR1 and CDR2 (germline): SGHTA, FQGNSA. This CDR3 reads CASSYGAKNIQYF. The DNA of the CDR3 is TGTGCCAGCAGCTACGGAGCCAAAAACATTCAGTACTTC.

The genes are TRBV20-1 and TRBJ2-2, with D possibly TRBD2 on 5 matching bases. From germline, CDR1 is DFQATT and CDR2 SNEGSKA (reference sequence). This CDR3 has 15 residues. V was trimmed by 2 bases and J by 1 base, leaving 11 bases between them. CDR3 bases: TGCAGTGCTAGAAAGGAGGCAGGGAACACCGGGGAGCTGTTTTTT. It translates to CSARKEAGNTGELFF.

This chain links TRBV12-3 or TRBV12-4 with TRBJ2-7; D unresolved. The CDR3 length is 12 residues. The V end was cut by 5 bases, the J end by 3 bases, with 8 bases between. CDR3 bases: TGTGCCAGCAGTAACAGTTACTACGAGCAGTACTTC. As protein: CASSNSYYEQYF.

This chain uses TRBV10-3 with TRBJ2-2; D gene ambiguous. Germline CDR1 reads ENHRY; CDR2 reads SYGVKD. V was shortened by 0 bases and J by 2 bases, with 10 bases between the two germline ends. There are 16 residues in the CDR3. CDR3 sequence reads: CAISESHNLNTGELFF. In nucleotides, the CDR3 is TGTGCCATCAGTGAGTCACACAATTTAAACACCGGGGAGCTGTTTTTT.

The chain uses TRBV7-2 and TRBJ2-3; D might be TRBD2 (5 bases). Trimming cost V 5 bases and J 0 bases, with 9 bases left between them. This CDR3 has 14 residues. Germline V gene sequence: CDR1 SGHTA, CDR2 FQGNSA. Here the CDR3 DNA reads TGTGCCAGCAGCCTACGGACTAGCACAGATACGCAGTATTTT. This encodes CASSLRTSTDTQYF.

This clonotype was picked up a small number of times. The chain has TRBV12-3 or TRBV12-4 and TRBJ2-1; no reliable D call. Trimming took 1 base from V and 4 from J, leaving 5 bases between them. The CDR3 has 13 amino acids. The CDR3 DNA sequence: TGTGCCAGCAGTTTAGGCAGATACAATGAGCAGTTCTTC. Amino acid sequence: CASSLGRYNEQFF.

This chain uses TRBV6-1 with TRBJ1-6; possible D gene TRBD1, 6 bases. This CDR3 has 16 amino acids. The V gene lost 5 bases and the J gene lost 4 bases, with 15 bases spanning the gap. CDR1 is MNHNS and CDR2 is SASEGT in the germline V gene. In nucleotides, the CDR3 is TGTGCCAGCAGTAGAATGGGGGGCGGGTATAATTCACCCCTCCACTTT. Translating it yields CASSRMGGGYNSPLHF.

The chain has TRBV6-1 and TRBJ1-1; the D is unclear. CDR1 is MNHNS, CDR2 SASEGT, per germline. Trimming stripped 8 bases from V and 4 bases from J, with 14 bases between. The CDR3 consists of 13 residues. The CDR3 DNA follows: TGTGCCAGCGGGAGAGGAGTCGGCACTGAAGCTTTCTTT. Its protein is CASGRGVGTEAFF.

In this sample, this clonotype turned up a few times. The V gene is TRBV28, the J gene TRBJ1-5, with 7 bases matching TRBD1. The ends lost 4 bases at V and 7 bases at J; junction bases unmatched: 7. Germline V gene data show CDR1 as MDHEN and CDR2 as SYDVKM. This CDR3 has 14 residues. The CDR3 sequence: CASSSTGQNQPQHF. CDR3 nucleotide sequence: TGTGCCAGCAGTTCAACGGGACAGAACCAGCCCCAGCATTTT.

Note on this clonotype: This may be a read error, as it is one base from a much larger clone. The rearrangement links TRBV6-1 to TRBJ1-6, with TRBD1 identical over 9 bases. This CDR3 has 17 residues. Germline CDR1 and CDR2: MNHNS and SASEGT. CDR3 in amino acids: CASRPRGQGPDGSPLRF. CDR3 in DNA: TGTGCCAGCAGGCCCCGGGGACAGGGCCCAGACGGCTCACCCCTCCGCTTT.

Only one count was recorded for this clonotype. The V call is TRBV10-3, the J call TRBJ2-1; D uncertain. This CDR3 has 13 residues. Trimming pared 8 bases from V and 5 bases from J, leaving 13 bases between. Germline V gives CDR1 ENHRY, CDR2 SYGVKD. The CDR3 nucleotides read TGTGCCATCTCGCCGCGGAAGGACAATGAGCAGTTCTTC. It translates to CAISPRKDNEQFF.

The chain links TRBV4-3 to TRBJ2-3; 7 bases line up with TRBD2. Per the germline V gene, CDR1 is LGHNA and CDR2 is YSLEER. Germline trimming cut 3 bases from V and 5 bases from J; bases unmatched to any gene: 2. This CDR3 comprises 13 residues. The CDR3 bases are TGCGCCAGCAGCCATGGGGGGGGAGATACGCAGTATTTT. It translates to CASSHGGGDTQYF.

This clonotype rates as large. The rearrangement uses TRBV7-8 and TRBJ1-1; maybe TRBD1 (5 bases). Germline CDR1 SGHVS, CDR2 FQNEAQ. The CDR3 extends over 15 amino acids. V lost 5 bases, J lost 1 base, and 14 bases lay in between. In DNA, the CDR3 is TGTGCCAGCAGCCCAAGTGGGACGACGAACACTGAAGCTTTCTTT. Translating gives CASSPSGTTNTEAFF.